The sequence of this T cell receptor beta chain was determined in a study of regulatory T cells in long-lasting Graves disease. Libraries of TCR beta came from iRepertoire HTBI primers plus Arm-PCR of CDR3 regions. TCRdb passed the multiplex PCR reads through MiXCR, listing each CDR3 protein once. The sample has roughly 700,000 distinct CDR3 sequences; about 32% are singletons. As to time point: persistent/refractory GD, antithyroid drugs over 5 years with positive TRAb. The TCR library was made from RNA extracted from PBMCs. The origin of this receptor is a female donor with Graves disease. The source was peripheral blood mononuclear cells (PBMCs), collected when the disease was refractory, from a patient treated with antithyroid drugs.

CDR3 sequence: CASSHRGPGELFF. CDR3 coding DNA: TGTGCCAGCAGCCACCGAGGCCCCGGGGAGCTGTTTTTT. The chain joins TRBV3-1 to TRBJ2-2; no definite D call. Germline-derived CDR1 and CDR2 are LGHDT and YNNKEL (reference sequence). This CDR3 is built from 13 residues. Trimming left V 3 bases short and J 6 bases short, with 8 bases between.